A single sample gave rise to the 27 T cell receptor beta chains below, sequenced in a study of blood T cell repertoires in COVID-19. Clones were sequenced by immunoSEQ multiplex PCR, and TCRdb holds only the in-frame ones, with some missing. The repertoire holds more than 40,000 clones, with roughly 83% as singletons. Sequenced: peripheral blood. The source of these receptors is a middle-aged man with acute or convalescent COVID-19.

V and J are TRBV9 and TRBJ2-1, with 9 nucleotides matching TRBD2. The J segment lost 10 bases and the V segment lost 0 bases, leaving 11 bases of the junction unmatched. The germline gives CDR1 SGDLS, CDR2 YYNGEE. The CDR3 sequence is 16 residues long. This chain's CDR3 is CASSVAPAGGSGEQFF. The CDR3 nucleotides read TGTGCCAGCAGCGTAGCTCCAGCGGGAGGATCGGGAGAGCAGTTCTTC.

CDR3 nucleotides: TGTGCCAGCAGCCCCGGGGGGCGTATGAACACTGAAGCTTTCTTT. Translation gives CASSPGGRMNTEAFF. The rearrangement links TRBV7-3 to TRBJ1-1, with D maybe TRBD1 (6 bases). Between the trimmed V and J ends, which lost 5 bases and 0 bases, there was a span of 13 bases. The CDR3 totals 15 residues. CDR1 is SGHTA and CDR2 is FQGTGA in the germline V gene.

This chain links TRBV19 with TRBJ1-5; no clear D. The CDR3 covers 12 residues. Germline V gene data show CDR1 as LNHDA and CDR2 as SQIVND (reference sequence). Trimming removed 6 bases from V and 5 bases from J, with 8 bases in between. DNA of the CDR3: TGTGCCAGTAGACTCGGGTATCAGCCCCAGCATTTT. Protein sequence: CASRLGYQPQHF.

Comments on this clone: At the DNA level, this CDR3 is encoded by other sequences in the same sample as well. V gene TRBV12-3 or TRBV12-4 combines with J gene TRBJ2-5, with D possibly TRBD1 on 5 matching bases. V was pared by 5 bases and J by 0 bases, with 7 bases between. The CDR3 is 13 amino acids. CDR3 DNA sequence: TGTGCCAGCAGTCCAGGGTACCAAGAGACCCAGTACTTC. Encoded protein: CASSPGYQETQYF.

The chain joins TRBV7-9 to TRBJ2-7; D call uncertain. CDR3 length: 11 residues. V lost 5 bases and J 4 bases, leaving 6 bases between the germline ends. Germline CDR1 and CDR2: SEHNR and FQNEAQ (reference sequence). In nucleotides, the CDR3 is TGTGCCAGCAGCCCAGTGTACGAGCAGTACTTC. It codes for CASSPVYEQYF.

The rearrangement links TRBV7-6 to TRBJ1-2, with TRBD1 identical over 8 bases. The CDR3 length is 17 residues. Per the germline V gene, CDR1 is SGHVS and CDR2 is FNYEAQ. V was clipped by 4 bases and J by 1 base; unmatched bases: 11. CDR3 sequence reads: CASSYGQGSPFNYGYTF. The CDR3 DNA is TGTGCCAGCAGCTATGGACAGGGTAGCCCATTTAACTATGGCTACACCTTC.

The DNA of the CDR3 is TGTGCCAGCAGCTTAGGGAGCCTCAATGAGCAGTTCTTC. Amino acid sequence: CASSLGSLNEQFF. The V call is TRBV7-2, the J call TRBJ2-1; no clear D gene. Trimming pared 1 base from V and 6 bases from J, leaving 7 bases between. CDR1 is SGHTA, CDR2 FQGNSA, per germline. The CDR3 runs 13 residues.

CDR3 DNA sequence: TGCGCCAGCAGCGCGGGTGGCTATGGCTACACCTTC. It codes for CASSAGGYGYTF. The rearrangement links TRBV5-1 to TRBJ1-2; D remains unclear. The CDR3 extends over 12 amino acids. Germline lookup yields CDR1 SGHRS and CDR2 YFSETQ. Trimming removed 4 bases from V and 4 bases from J, with 8 bases in between.

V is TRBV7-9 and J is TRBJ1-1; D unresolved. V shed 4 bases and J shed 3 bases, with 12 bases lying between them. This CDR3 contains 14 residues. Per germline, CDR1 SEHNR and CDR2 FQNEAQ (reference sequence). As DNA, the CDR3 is TGTGCCAGCAGCTCAGTCTCGGGGTACACTGAAGCTTTCTTT. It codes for CASSSVSGYTEAFF. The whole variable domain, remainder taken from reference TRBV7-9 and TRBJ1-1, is DTGVSQNPRHKITKRGQNVTFRCDPISEHNRLYWYRQTLGQGPEFLTYFQNEAQLEKSRLLSDRFSAERPKGSFSTLEIQRTEQGDSAMYLCASSSVSGYTEAFFGQGTRLTVV.

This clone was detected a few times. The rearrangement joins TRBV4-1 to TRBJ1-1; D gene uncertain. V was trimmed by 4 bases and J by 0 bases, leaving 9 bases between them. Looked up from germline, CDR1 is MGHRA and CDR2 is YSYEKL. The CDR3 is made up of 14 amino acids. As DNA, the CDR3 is TGCGCCAGCAGCCTGGCCCAGATGAACACTGAAGCTTTCTTT. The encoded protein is CASSLAQMNTEAFF.

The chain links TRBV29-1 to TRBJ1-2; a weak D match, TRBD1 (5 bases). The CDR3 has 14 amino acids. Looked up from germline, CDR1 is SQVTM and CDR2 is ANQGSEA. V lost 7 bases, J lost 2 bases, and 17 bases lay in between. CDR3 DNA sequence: TGCAGCGCTGCTGGGGCAAATATCAACTATGGCTACACCTTC. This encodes CSAAGANINYGYTF.

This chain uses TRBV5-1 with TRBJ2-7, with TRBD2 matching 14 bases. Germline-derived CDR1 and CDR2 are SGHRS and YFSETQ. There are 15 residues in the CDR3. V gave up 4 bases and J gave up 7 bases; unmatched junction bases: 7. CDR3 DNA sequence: TGCGCCAGCAGCGCGACTAGCGGGAGGGCCGGGGAGCAGTACTTC. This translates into CASSATSGRAGEQYF.

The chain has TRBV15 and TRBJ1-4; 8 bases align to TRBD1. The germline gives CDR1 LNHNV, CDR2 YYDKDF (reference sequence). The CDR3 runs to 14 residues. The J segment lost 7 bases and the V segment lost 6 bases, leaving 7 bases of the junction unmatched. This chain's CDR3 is CATSHRTGSEKLFF. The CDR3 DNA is TGTGCCACCAGTCACCGGACAGGGTCTGAAAAACTGTTTTTT.

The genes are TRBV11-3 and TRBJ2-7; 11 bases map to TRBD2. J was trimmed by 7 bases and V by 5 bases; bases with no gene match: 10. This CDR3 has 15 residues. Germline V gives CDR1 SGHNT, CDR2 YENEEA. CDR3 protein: CASSLSGRAQKEQYF. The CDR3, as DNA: TGTGCCAGCAGCCTTAGCGGGAGGGCCCAGAAAGAGCAGTACTTC.

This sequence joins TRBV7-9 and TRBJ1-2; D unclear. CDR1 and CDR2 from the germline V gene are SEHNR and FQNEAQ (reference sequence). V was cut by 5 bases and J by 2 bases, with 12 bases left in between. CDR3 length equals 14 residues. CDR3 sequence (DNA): TGTGCCAGCAGCCCCTACGGGGTCAACTATGGCTACACCTTC. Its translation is CASSPYGVNYGYTF.

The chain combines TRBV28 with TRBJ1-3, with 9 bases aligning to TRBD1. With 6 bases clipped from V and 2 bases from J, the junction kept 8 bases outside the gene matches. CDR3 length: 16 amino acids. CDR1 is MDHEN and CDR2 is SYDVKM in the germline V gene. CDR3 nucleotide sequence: TGTGCCAGCAGCGACACAGGGGGCTTGACTGGAAACACCATATATTTT. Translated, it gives CASSDTGGLTGNTIYF.

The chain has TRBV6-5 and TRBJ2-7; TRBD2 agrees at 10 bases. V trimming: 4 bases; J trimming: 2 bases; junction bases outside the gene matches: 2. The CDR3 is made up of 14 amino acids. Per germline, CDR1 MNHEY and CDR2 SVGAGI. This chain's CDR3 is CASSSLAGAYEQYF. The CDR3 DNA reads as TGTGCCAGCAGTTCCCTAGCGGGGGCCTACGAGCAGTACTTC.

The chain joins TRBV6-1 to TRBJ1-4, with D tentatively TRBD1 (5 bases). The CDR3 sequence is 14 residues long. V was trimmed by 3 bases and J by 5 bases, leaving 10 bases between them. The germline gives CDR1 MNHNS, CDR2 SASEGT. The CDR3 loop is CASSDQGGNEKLFF. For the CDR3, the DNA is TGTGCCAGCAGTGACCAGGGAGGGAATGAAAAACTGTTTTTT.

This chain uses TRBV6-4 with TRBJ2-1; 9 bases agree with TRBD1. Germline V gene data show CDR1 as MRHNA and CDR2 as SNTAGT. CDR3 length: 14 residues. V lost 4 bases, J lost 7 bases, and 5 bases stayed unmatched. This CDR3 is CASSVQGADNEQFF. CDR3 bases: TGTGCCAGCAGTGTACAGGGGGCCGATAATGAGCAGTTCTTC.

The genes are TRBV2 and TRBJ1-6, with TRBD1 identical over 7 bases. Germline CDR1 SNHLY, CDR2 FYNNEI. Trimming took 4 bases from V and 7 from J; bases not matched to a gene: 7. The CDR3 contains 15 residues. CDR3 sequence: CASSGRGQWNSPLHF. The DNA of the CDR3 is TGTGCCAGCAGTGGCAGGGGACAGTGGAATTCACCCCTCCACTTT.

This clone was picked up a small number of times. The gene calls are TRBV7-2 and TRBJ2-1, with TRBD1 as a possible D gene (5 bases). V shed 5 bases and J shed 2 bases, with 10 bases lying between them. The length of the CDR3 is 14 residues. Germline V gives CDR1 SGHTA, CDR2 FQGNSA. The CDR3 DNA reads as TGTGCCAGCAGCCCGACAGTCGCCTACAATGAGCAGTTCTTC. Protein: CASSPTVAYNEQFF.

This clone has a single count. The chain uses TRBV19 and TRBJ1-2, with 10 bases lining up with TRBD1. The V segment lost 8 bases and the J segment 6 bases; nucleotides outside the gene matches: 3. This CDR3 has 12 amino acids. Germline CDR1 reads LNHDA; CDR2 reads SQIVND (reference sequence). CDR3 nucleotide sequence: TGTGCCAGTTCGGACAGGGGGGATGGCTACACCTTC. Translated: CASSDRGDGYTF.

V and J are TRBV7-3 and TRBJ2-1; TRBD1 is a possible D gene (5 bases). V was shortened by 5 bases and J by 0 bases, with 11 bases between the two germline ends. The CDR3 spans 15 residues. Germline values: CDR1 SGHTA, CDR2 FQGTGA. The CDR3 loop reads CASSPDMSSYNEQFF. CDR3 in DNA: TGTGCCAGCAGCCCGGACATGAGCTCCTACAATGAGCAGTTCTTC.

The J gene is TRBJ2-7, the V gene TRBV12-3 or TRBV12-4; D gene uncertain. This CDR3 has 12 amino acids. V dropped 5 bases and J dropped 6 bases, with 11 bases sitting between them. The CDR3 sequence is CASSPHPGEQYF. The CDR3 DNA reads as TGTGCCAGCAGTCCCCACCCGGGCGAGCAGTACTTC.

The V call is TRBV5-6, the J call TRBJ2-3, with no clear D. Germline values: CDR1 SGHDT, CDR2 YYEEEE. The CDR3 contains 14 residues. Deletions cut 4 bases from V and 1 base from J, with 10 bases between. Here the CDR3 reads CASSPGVGTDTQYF. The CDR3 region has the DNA TGTGCCAGCAGCCCCGGAGTGGGCACAGATACGCAGTATTTT.

This CDR3 is CASSLVGVAGANTGELFF. The CDR3 DNA is TGTGCCAGCAGCTTAGTCGGCGTGGCGGGAGCGAACACCGGGGAGCTGTTTTTT. This chain links TRBV7-9 with TRBJ2-2; 7 bases fit TRBD2. V lost 1 base, J lost 0 bases, and 8 bases stayed unmatched. CDR1 is SEHNR and CDR2 is FQNEAQ in the germline V gene (reference sequence). This CDR3 contains 18 residues.

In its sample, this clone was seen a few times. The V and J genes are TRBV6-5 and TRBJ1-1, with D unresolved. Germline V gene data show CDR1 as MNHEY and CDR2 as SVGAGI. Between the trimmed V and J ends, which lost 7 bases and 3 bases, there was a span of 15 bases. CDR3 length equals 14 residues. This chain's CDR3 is CASTLPPQHTEAFF. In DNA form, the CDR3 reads TGTGCCAGCACCCTACCCCCACAGCACACTGAAGCTTTCTTT.